The clone carrying this TCR beta chain was detected ten times or more. Its specificity is not known. This sample is part of a study of CD8 T cells in ankylosing spondylitis. MiXCR, run by TCRdb on the 5' RACE reads, gives a single entry per CDR3 protein. The sample yields a few hundred thousand distinct CDR3 sequences, about 20% seen once. General study points: Clones that were linked to disease were CD8+ and were relatively rare in peripheral blood. Both synovial fluid and blood in reactive arthritis had previously been reported to carry some motif variants. Significant enrichment of disease-linked clones was reported in matched ankylosing spondylitis synovial fluid.

The sequencing input was blood, either unsorted or a sorted T cell fraction (not recorded which). The receptor comes from a male donor with ankylosing spondylitis or in good health (not recorded which).

The CDR3 DNA is TGTGCCAGCAGTTTCACAGGCCAAGAGACCCAGTACTTC. Its translation: CASSFTGQETQYF. The gene calls are TRBV12-3 or TRBV12-4 and TRBJ2-5; maybe TRBD1 (5 bases). Between the trimmed V and J ends, which lost 3 bases and 1 base, there was a span of 6 bases. The CDR3 length is 13 residues.